This is a list of T cell receptor beta chains from one sample in a study of T cells in Graves' hyperthyroidism and ophthalmopathy. TCRdb independently ran MiXCR on the multiplex PCR reads; one entry per CDR3 protein. The table lists roughly 300,000 distinct CDR3 sequences, approximately 13% of them singletons, with approximately 23% in the top ten. Sequencing was done on a sample of blood. The receptors were gathered from a woman in her thirties with Graves' hyperthyroidism. Each CDR3 is given with its conserved first and last residue. The D gene is left open where the match is weak. For some rows the clone size is stated as once, few or many, or as a class when expanded; others skip it.

d_gene: TRBD1
j_gene: TRBJ1-3
v_gene: TRBV9
abundance: -
CDR3nt: TGTGCCAGCAGCACGGAGGGGGCAGTGAGATCTGGAAACACCATATATTTT
CDR3aa: CASSTEGAVRSGNTIYF

d_gene: -
j_gene: TRBJ2-1
v_gene: TRBV6-1
abundance: -
CDR3nt: TGTGCCAGCAGCTCTGGACTCGGGGTCTCCTACAATGAGCAGTTCTTC
CDR3aa: CASSSGLGVSYNEQFF

d_gene: -
j_gene: TRBJ1-1
v_gene: TRBV15
abundance: many
CDR3nt: TGTGCCACCAGCAGAGGAGAGGGACGACGGAACACTGAAGCTTTCTTT
CDR3aa: CATSRGEGRRNTEAFF

d_gene: -
j_gene: TRBJ1-1
v_gene: TRBV28
abundance: many
CDR3nt: TGTGCCAGCAGTTTAATCGGTTGGGGTCTGGGGTACACTGAAGCTTTCTTT
CDR3aa: CASSLIGWGLGYTEAFF

d_gene: TRBD1
j_gene: TRBJ1-6
v_gene: TRBV20-1
abundance: few
CDR3nt: TGCAGTGCTATAAGGGACAGCAATAATTCACCCCTCCACTTT
CDR3aa: CSAIRDSNNSPLHF

d_gene: -
j_gene: TRBJ2-5
v_gene: TRBV24-1
abundance: few
CDR3nt: TGTGCCACCAGCCGACAGGCTCAAGAGACCCAGTACTTC
CDR3aa: CATSRQAQETQYF

d_gene: TRBD2
j_gene: TRBJ2-2
v_gene: TRBV6-1
abundance: many
CDR3nt: TGTGCCAGCAGTAGAAGCGGGAGCGGTACCGGGGAGCTGTTTTTT
CDR3aa: CASSRSGSGTGELFF

d_gene: TRBD1
j_gene: TRBJ1-5
v_gene: TRBV7-2
abundance: -
CDR3nt: TGTGCCAGCAGCTTTGGACAGGGTAGCAATCAGCCCCAGCATTTT
CDR3aa: CASSFGQGSNQPQHF

d_gene: -
j_gene: TRBJ2-5
v_gene: TRBV20-1
abundance: -
CDR3nt: TGCAGTGCTAGAGAGGGAAGGAGTACCCAGTACTTC
CDR3aa: CSAREGRSTQYF

d_gene: -
j_gene: TRBJ1-1
v_gene: TRBV20-1
abundance: many
CDR3nt: TGCAGTGCTCCTACGGTCCGGGAAGCTTTCTTT
CDR3aa: CSAPTVREAFF

d_gene: -
j_gene: TRBJ2-1
v_gene: TRBV6-9
abundance: once
CDR3nt: TGTGCCAGCCGTTATTCCAGTGGTGGTAGCTTATTCGATGAGCAGATCTTC
CDR3aa: CASRYSSGGSLFDEQIF

d_gene: -
j_gene: TRBJ2-5
v_gene: TRBV2
abundance: many
CDR3nt: TGTGCCAGCAGTGAAACCCAAGAGACCCAGTACTTC
CDR3aa: CASSETQETQYF

d_gene: -
j_gene: TRBJ2-2
v_gene: TRBV20-1
abundance: -
CDR3nt: TGCAGTGCTAGTCGGGGTCGCGTACACTGGGAGGTGTTTTTT
CDR3aa: CSASRGRVHWEVFF

d_gene: -
j_gene: TRBJ1-5
v_gene: TRBV29-1
abundance: few
CDR3nt: TGCAGCGTAAGAACAGGGATCGATCAGCCCCAGCATTTT
CDR3aa: CSVRTGIDQPQHF

d_gene: TRBD1
j_gene: TRBJ1-1
v_gene: TRBV28
abundance: many
CDR3nt: TGTGCCAGCAGCCCAGGGGGGGGTCTAGGAGCTTTCTTT
CDR3aa: CASSPGGGLGAFF

d_gene: -
j_gene: TRBJ2-5
v_gene: TRBV7-6
abundance: few
CDR3nt: TGTGCCAGCAGCCAAAGGACACTCCAAGAGACCCAGTACTTC
CDR3aa: CASSQRTLQETQYF

d_gene: -
j_gene: TRBJ1-1
v_gene: TRBV6-1
abundance: many
CDR3nt: TGTGCCAGCAGTTTTGGGACCGGGAACACTGAAGCTTTCTTT
CDR3aa: CASSFGTGNTEAFF

d_gene: -
j_gene: TRBJ2-7
v_gene: TRBV2
abundance: many
CDR3nt: TGTGCCAGCAGTGAAGTCTACGAGCAGTACTTC
CDR3aa: CASSEVYEQYF

d_gene: -
j_gene: TRBJ2-3
v_gene: TRBV20-1
abundance: -
CDR3nt: TGCAGTGCTAGAGCTTACAGCCTTCGCACAGATACGCAGTATTTT
CDR3aa: CSARAYSLRTDTQYF

d_gene: TRBD2
j_gene: TRBJ2-1
v_gene: TRBV11-2
abundance: many
CDR3nt: TGTGCCAGCAGCTTAGGCGGGACTAGCTTTCTGGATGAGCAGTTCTTC
CDR3aa: CASSLGGTSFLDEQFF

d_gene: TRBD1
j_gene: TRBJ1-2
v_gene: TRBV7-6
abundance: few
CDR3nt: TGTGCCAGCAGCGGGACAGGGAAGGGCTACACCTTC
CDR3aa: CASSGTGKGYTF

d_gene: -
j_gene: TRBJ2-1
v_gene: TRBV10-3
abundance: few
CDR3nt: TGTGCCATCAGTGAGTCGGATAACCCACGGTTCTTC
CDR3aa: CAISESDNPRFF

d_gene: -
j_gene: TRBJ2-5
v_gene: TRBV11-2
abundance: many
CDR3nt: TGTGCCAGCAGCTTAGTCGCTTTGGCGGCGGAGACCCAGTACTTC
CDR3aa: CASSLVALAAETQYF

d_gene: -
j_gene: TRBJ2-1
v_gene: TRBV29-1
abundance: many
CDR3nt: TGCAGCGTTGGCCGGAGAGAGGGTGAGCAGTTCTTC
CDR3aa: CSVGRREGEQFF

d_gene: TRBD1
j_gene: TRBJ2-7
v_gene: TRBV19
abundance: many
CDR3nt: TGTGCCAGTAGCTACTCGACAGGGACGTACGAGCAGTACTTC
CDR3aa: CASSYSTGTYEQYF

d_gene: TRBD2
j_gene: TRBJ2-3
v_gene: TRBV20-1
abundance: few
CDR3nt: TGCAGCCGGACTAGCGGGAGCACAGATACGCAGTATTTT
CDR3aa: CSRTSGSTDTQYF

d_gene: -
j_gene: TRBJ1-1
v_gene: TRBV28
abundance: many
CDR3nt: TGTGCCAGCAGTTTACCGGGCTCAGGAGGGACTGAAGCTTTCTTT
CDR3aa: CASSLPGSGGTEAFF

d_gene: TRBD2
j_gene: TRBJ2-3
v_gene: TRBV20-1
abundance: few
CDR3nt: TGCAGTGCTAACACAATAGCGGGGTTCACAGATACGCAGTATTTT
CDR3aa: CSANTIAGFTDTQYF

d_gene: -
j_gene: TRBJ2-1
v_gene: TRBV11-2
abundance: -
CDR3nt: TGTGCCAGCAGCTTAGTGGCGGTGCATGAGCAGTTCTTC
CDR3aa: CASSLVAVHEQFF

d_gene: -
j_gene: TRBJ2-1
v_gene: TRBV24-1
abundance: many
CDR3nt: TGTGCCACCAGTGATTCAAGAGAGCAGTTCTTC
CDR3aa: CATSDSREQFF